The 25 T cell receptor beta chains in this list originate from one sample, sequenced in a study of T cells in Graves' hyperthyroidism and ophthalmopathy. TCR beta CDR3 region amplification was performed from RNA transcripts. The HTBI set primed first-round TCR CDR3 RT-PCR. TCRdb analysed the multiplex PCR reads with MiXCR anew, one entry per CDR3 protein. This sample yields around 250,000 distinct CDR3 sequences, of which roughly a quarter are seen a single time; 35% to 40% belongs to the top ten. The sequenced sample consisted of blood. The source of these receptors is a woman aged 40 to 50 with Graves' ophthalmopathy.

For this clonotype: At one boundary the junction diverges from the germline segment, which might be a read error. This chain connects TRBV20-1 to TRBJ2-7; TRBD1 matches at 7 bases. Germline V CDR1 and CDR2: DFQATT, SNEGSKA (reference sequence). The CDR3 totals 14 residues. CDR3 bases: TGCAGTGCTGGCTCAAGTACAGGGGCCTACGAGCAGTGCTTC. Protein: CSAGSSTGAYEQCF.

This clonotype was seen many times. The chain links TRBV28 to TRBJ2-7; TRBD2 is a possible D gene (7 bases). CDR3 length: 18 residues. Germline lookup yields CDR1 MDHEN and CDR2 SYDVKM. Trimming stripped 6 bases from V and 3 bases from J, with 27 bases between. CDR3 sequence: CASRSSPPRTAGSYEQYF. The CDR3 coding sequence is TGTGCCAGCAGGTCGTCCCCACCCCGGACAGCGGGAAGCTACGAGCAGTACTTC.

This clonotype has only a few counts. The chain uses TRBV9 and TRBJ2-6, with no clear D. The V gene's germline CDR1 is SGDLS and CDR2 YYNGEE. V lost 4 bases and J 0 bases, leaving 11 bases between the germline ends. This CDR3 is 16 amino acids long. CDR3 amino acids: CASSTPLLSGANVLTF. CDR3 bases: TGTGCCAGCAGCACTCCTTTACTCTCTGGGGCCAACGTCCTGACTTTC.

This clonotype was recorded at least ten times. The chain carries TRBV11-2 and TRBJ2-2, with 13 bases aligning to TRBD2. Germline values: CDR1 SGHAT, CDR2 FQNNGV. This CDR3 is 19 amino acids long. V gave up 5 bases and J gave up 6 bases; unmatched junction bases: 15. The CDR3 sequence is CASSASGLAGVIVSGELFF. The CDR3 coding sequence is TGTGCCAGCAGCGCGTCAGGACTAGCGGGAGTAATAGTGTCCGGGGAGCTGTTTTTT.

This clonotype qualifies as large. The rearrangement uses TRBV6-5 and TRBJ2-7; TRBD1 matches at 12 bases. CDR3 length: 16 amino acids. The germline gives CDR1 MNHEY, CDR2 SVGAGI. The V gene end was trimmed by 6 bases and the J gene end by 2 bases; junction bases not matched to a gene: 8. CDR3: CASRTSGQGATYEQYF. The CDR3 DNA follows: TGTGCCAGCAGAACATCGGGACAGGGGGCGACCTACGAGCAGTACTTC.

This chain joins TRBV12-3 or TRBV12-4 and TRBJ2-7; no clear D. This CDR3 has 15 amino acids. Trimming cost V 6 bases and J 0 bases, with 15 bases left between them. DNA for the CDR3: TGTGCCAGCAGCCTTCGACGACCCGTCTCCTACGAGCAGTACTTC. Its protein product is CASSLRRPVSYEQYF.

The rearrangement uses TRBV4-3 and TRBJ1-2, with D possibly being TRBD1 (5 bases). The germline CDR1 and CDR2 sequences are LGHNA and YSLEER. V gave up 0 bases and J gave up 2 bases, with 7 bases separating them. CDR3 size: 14 residues. The CDR3 DNA reads as TGCGCCAGCAGCCAAGATCGGGGGAACTATGGCTACACCTTC. Its translation is CASSQDRGNYGYTF.

The genes are TRBV6-1 and TRBJ2-5; no definite D call. The CDR3 has 11 amino acids. From germline, CDR1 is MNHNS and CDR2 SASEGT. V was cut by 8 bases and J by 4 bases, with 8 bases left in between. CDR3: CASPTAETQYF. The CDR3 DNA reads TGTGCCAGCCCCACAGCAGAGACCCAGTACTTC.

In its sample, this clonotype was seen once. The chain couples TRBV19 to TRBJ2-2, with TRBD2 matching over 8 bases. This CDR3 has 16 amino acids. The ends lost 5 bases at V and 0 bases at J; junction bases unmatched: 5. Germline V gene data show CDR1 as LNHDA and CDR2 as SQIVND (reference sequence). The DNA for the CDR3 is TGTGCCAGTAGTCGTAGCGGGGCACCGAACACCGGGGAGCTGTTTTTT. It encodes CASSRSGAPNTGELFF.

This chain's CDR3 is CASSSGTGMTGELFF. The CDR3 DNA is TGTGCCAGTAGCTCCGGGACAGGGATGACCGGGGAGCTGTTTTTT. The chain has TRBV19 and TRBJ2-2; TRBD1 aligns across 9 bases. Trimming at V came to 6 bases and at J to 5 bases, leaving 7 bases not matched to a gene. Germline CDR1 LNHDA, CDR2 SQIVND (reference sequence). The CDR3 has 15 residues. Variable domain in full (rest from reference TRBV19 and TRBJ2-2): DGGITQSPKYLFRKEGQNVTLSCEQNLNHDAMYWYRQDPGQGLRLIYYSQIVNDFQKGDIAEGYSVSREKKESFPLTVTSAQKNPTAFYLCASSSGTGMTGELFFGEGSRLTVL.

This chain connects TRBV6-2 or TRBV6-3 to TRBJ2-4; D might be TRBD2 (6 bases). The CDR3 loop spans 15 amino acids. Looked up from germline, CDR1 is MNHEY and CDR2 is SVGEGT. V was shortened by 6 bases and J by 5 bases, with 17 bases between the two germline ends. The chain's CDR3 is CASSLVRGPENIQYF. CDR3 nucleotides: TGTGCCAGCAGCTTAGTGCGGGGCCCGGAAAACATTCAGTACTTC.

This clonotype appeared many times. The genes are TRBV28 and TRBJ2-5; 10 bases agree with TRBD1. Germline V gene lookup returns CDR1 MDHEN and CDR2 SYDVKM. Trimming removed 6 bases from V and 7 bases from J; junction bases left unmatched: 14. The CDR3 sequence is 16 residues long. CDR3 sequence: CASRPYSGTGVGTQYF. The CDR3 DNA follows: TGTGCCAGCAGACCTTACTCCGGGACAGGGGTCGGGACCCAGTACTTC.

This clonotype was observed a few times. This sequence joins TRBV11-1 and TRBJ2-7, with 8 bases aligning to TRBD1. Looked up from germline, CDR1 is SGHAT and CDR2 is FQDESV (reference sequence). V gave up 5 bases and J gave up 2 bases; unmatched junction bases: 14. The CDR3 spans 17 residues. CDR3 loop: CASSLALTTGVAYEQYF. The CDR3 DNA reads TGTGCCAGCAGCCTTGCCCTAACGACAGGGGTGGCCTACGAGCAGTACTTC.

Here the CDR3 reads CASRDGQGGNTIYF. In nucleotides, the CDR3 is TGTGCCAGCAGAGACGGACAGGGGGGAAACACCATATATTTT. The chain is built from TRBV6-1 and TRBJ1-3, with 9 bases aligning to TRBD1. The CDR3 has 14 residues. The germline gives CDR1 MNHNS, CDR2 SASEGT. V lost 6 bases and J lost 4; bases outside the gene matches: 4.

The V gene is TRBV20-1, the J gene TRBJ2-2; D is uncertain. V lost 6 bases and J 7 bases, leaving 9 bases between the germline ends. Germline-derived CDR1 and CDR2 are DFQATT and SNEGSKA (reference sequence). The CDR3 is 11 residues long. CDR3: CSATMGGELFF. The CDR3 DNA reads TGCAGTGCCACCATGGGCGGGGAGCTGTTTTTT.

This clonotype appeared many times. This chain connects TRBV27 to TRBJ2-7; the D gene could be TRBD1 or TRBD2 (6 bases each). V was clipped by 4 bases and J by 3 bases, with 19 bases between them. Germline V gene lookup returns CDR1 MNHEY and CDR2 SMNVEV (reference sequence). The CDR3 has 16 residues. This CDR3 is CASSSKGGSGYYEQYF. In DNA form, the CDR3 reads TGTGCCAGCAGTTCAAAGGGGGGCTCGGGCTACTACGAGCAGTACTTC.

This clonotype showed up many times. The J gene is TRBJ2-7, the V gene TRBV11-2; maybe TRBD2 (5 bases). The CDR3 is made up of 14 amino acids. Trimming removed 5 bases at V and 0 bases at J, with 11 bases between. CDR1 and CDR2 from the germline V gene are SGHAT and FQNNGV. The DNA of the CDR3 is TGTGCCAGCAGCCTTAACGGGGACTCCTACGAGCAGTACTTC. This encodes CASSLNGDSYEQYF.

This clonotype was recorded at least ten times. Given a much more abundant clone one base away, this may be a read error. The genes are TRBV12-3 or TRBV12-4 and TRBJ1-2; the D is unclear. There are 10 residues in the CDR3. CDR3 in amino acids: CASGFCGYTF. The CDR3 DNA reads as TGTGCCAGCGGTTTCTGTGGCTACACCTTC.

This clonotype was recorded at least ten times. The rearrangement links TRBV20-1 to TRBJ1-5, with D unclear. Trimming stripped 3 bases from V and 4 bases from J, with 7 bases between. The CDR3 is 12 residues long. Per germline, CDR1 DFQATT and CDR2 SNEGSKA (reference sequence). CDR3 residues: CSASEGNQPQHF. In DNA form, the CDR3 reads TGCAGTGCTAGCGAGGGTAATCAGCCCCAGCATTTT.

V gene TRBV12-3 or TRBV12-4 combines with J gene TRBJ1-1; 7 nucleotides align to TRBD1. This CDR3 region has 16 residues. The trim removed 5 bases at V and 5 bases at J, leaving 14 bases unmatched. The CDR3 loop is CASSGDRRGPGTEAFF. In DNA, the CDR3 is TGTGCCAGCAGTGGGGACAGAAGAGGGCCGGGGACTGAAGCTTTCTTT.

This clonotype came up many times. The chain employs TRBV28 and TRBJ2-5; 7 bases are a match to TRBD1. Germline assignment: CDR1 MDHEN and CDR2 SYDVKM. With 7 bases clipped from V and 5 bases from J, the junction kept 13 bases outside the gene matches. This CDR3 is 15 amino acids long. In DNA form, the CDR3 reads TGTGCCAGCAAACCTTGGACAGGCGAATACGAGACCCAGTACTTC. It encodes CASKPWTGEYETQYF.

This clonotype was counted ten times or more. This chain joins TRBV28 and TRBJ2-5, with 7 bases matching TRBD2. The CDR3 is 15 amino acids. J was trimmed by 2 bases and V by 4 bases; bases with no gene match: 7. Germline V gene lookup returns CDR1 MDHEN and CDR2 SYDVKM. This chain's CDR3 is CASSWGGEGQETQYF. In DNA form, the CDR3 reads TGTGCCAGCAGTTGGGGGGGGGAGGGACAAGAGACCCAGTACTTC.

This clonotype was found many times. The V gene is TRBV27, the J gene TRBJ1-2, with 10 bases matching TRBD1. Trimming cost V 5 bases and J 1 base; bases outside gene matches: 16. This CDR3 has 19 amino acids. CDR1 is MNHEY, CDR2 SMNVEV, per germline (reference sequence). CDR3: CASSLRPPGQGKFNYGYTF. CDR3 DNA: TGTGCCAGCAGTCTCCGCCCCCCGGGACAGGGGAAATTTAACTATGGCTACACCTTC.

Ten or more counts support this clonotype. The chain is built from TRBV30 and TRBJ1-1; a possible D gene is TRBD1 (5 bases). From germline, CDR1 is GTSNPN and CDR2 SVGIG (reference sequence). Deletions cut 3 bases from V and 5 bases from J, with 13 bases between. The CDR3 loop spans 13 amino acids. CDR3 protein: CAWSGWGGTEAFF. In nucleotides, the CDR3 is TGTGCCTGGAGCGGATGGGGGGGGACTGAAGCTTTCTTT.

This clonotype was seen ten or more times. CDR3 bases: TGTGCCACCAGTGAGTTAGGGGGCGCGGTCGGGGAGCTGTTTTTT. Protein sequence: CATSELGGAVGELFF. This chain uses TRBV24-1 with TRBJ2-2, with 7 positions matching TRBD1. Losses at the gene ends were 4 bases for V and 7 bases for J; bases not matched to a gene: 8. Germline V gives CDR1 KGHDR, CDR2 SFDVKD. The CDR3 is 15 residues long.